The 30 T cell receptor beta chains below were found in one sample sequenced in a study of T cells in localized non-small cell lung cancer. Assay used: immunoSEQ multiplex PCR; TCRdb lists only in-frame clones, some missing. The profile shows around 25,000 clones, 92% of them singletons. The sequenced sample was peripheral blood, obtained before any cancer treatment. The origin of the receptors is a woman aged 35 to 70 with stage I lung adenocarcinoma.

This sequence joins TRBV7-9 and TRBJ1-4; D remains unclear. CDR3 length equals 14 residues. The V and J ends lost 0 bases and 3 bases respectively, with 5 bases between them. Germline-derived CDR1 and CDR2 are SEHNR and FQNEAQ (reference sequence). Here the CDR3 DNA reads TGTGCCAGCAGCTTAGCGGGGTCTAATGAAAAACTGTTTTTT. Encoded protein: CASSLAGSNEKLFF.

J is TRBJ1-4 and V is TRBV28; tentative D call: TRBD1 (6 bases). The germline V gene encodes CDR1 MDHEN and CDR2 SYDVKM. This CDR3 spans 13 amino acids. Trimming stripped 5 bases from V and 8 bases from J, with 12 bases between. CDR3 region: CASSGGGKEKLFF. The CDR3 DNA reads TGTGCCAGCAGTGGGGGCGGTAAGGAAAAACTGTTTTTT.

V and J are TRBV27 and TRBJ2-7; TRBD1 agrees at 7 bases. With V trimmed by 6 bases and J by 2 bases, 13 bases remained unmatched. This CDR3 is built from 16 residues. Germline assignment: CDR1 MNHEY and CDR2 SMNVEV (reference sequence). CDR3 protein: CASRRYATGNAYEQYF. CDR3 DNA: TGTGCCAGCAGGCGTTATGCGACAGGGAACGCCTACGAGCAGTACTTC.

The chain has TRBV7-9 and TRBJ2-1; D not resolved. The V end was cut by 6 bases, the J end by 1 base, with 13 bases between. Germline CDR1 SEHNR, CDR2 FQNEAQ (reference sequence). CDR3 length: 15 amino acids. The DNA for the CDR3 is TGTGCCAGCAGGCCCACCCGCGTTTCCTACAATGAGCAGTTCTTC. Its translation: CASRPTRVSYNEQFF.

The chain combines TRBV6-1 with TRBJ1-2; 12 bases match TRBD1. Germline loops: CDR1 MNHNS, CDR2 SASEGT. The CDR3 loop spans 18 amino acids. With V trimmed by 4 bases and J by 7 bases, 16 bases remained unmatched. The chain's CDR3 is CASSAKIPGQGAERGYTF. CDR3 nucleotide sequence: TGTGCCAGCAGTGCGAAAATACCGGGACAGGGGGCGGAACGTGGCTACACCTTC.

The CDR3 sequence is CASRSFGGSQGWYNEQFF. CDR3 coding DNA: TGTGCCAGTCGTAGCTTTGGAGGAAGTCAGGGATGGTACAATGAGCAGTTCTTC. This chain links TRBV19 with TRBJ2-1; D is tentatively TRBD1 or TRBD2 (5 bases each). The CDR3 is made up of 18 amino acids. Looked up from germline, CDR1 is LNHDA and CDR2 is SQIVND (reference sequence). Trimming stripped 8 bases from V and 4 bases from J, with 27 bases between.

The chain carries TRBV20-1 and TRBJ2-2; D may be TRBD1 (5 bases). V was clipped by 6 bases and J by 6 bases, with 8 bases between them. The CDR3 is 11 amino acids. CDR1 DFQATT and CDR2 SNEGSKA come from the germline V gene (reference sequence). The DNA of the CDR3 is TGCAGTGCAGGCAGGGCCGGGGAGCTGTTTTTT. It specifies CSAGRAGELFF.

V is TRBV18 and J is TRBJ2-3, with TRBD1 matching over 7 bases. V gave up 4 bases and J gave up 1 base; unmatched junction bases: 11. The CDR3 contains 17 residues. Per germline, CDR1 KGHSH and CDR2 LQKENI. The CDR3 loop reads CASSRSTGWAGTDTQYF. The CDR3 nucleotides read TGTGCCAGCTCACGCTCGACAGGGTGGGCGGGCACAGATACGCAGTATTTT.

The chain combines TRBV7-9 with TRBJ2-3; no clear D gene. The germline V gene encodes CDR1 SEHNR and CDR2 FQNEAQ (reference sequence). V was pared by 1 base and J by 7 bases, with 6 bases between. The CDR3 has 12 residues. CDR3: CASSLDRNTQYF. The CDR3 DNA reads as TGTGCCAGCAGCTTAGATAGGAATACGCAGTATTTT. The full variable domain, its missing parts supplied by reference TRBV7-9 and TRBJ2-3, is DTGVSQNPRHKITKRGQNVTFRCDPISEHNRLYWYRQTLGQGPEFLTYFQNEAQLEKSRLLSDRFSAERPKGSFSTLEIQRTEQGDSAMYLCASSLDRNTQYFGPGTRLTVL.

The genes are TRBV19 and TRBJ2-2; 13 nucleotides agree with TRBD2. CDR1 is LNHDA, CDR2 SQIVND, per germline (reference sequence). J was trimmed by 6 bases and V by 6 bases; bases with no gene match: 4. The CDR3 has 15 residues. The CDR3 loop reads CASRPLAGGPGELFF. CDR3 in DNA: TGTGCCAGTAGGCCACTAGCGGGAGGGCCCGGGGAGCTGTTTTTT.

V usage is TRBV9 and J usage is TRBJ2-3; 7 bases are a match to TRBD1. Germline assignment: CDR1 SGDLS and CDR2 YYNGEE. V shed 7 bases, J shed 0 bases, and the junction held 5 bases outside the gene matches. The CDR3 sequence is 14 residues long. Here the CDR3 reads CASGQVPSTDTQYF. CDR3 in DNA: TGTGCCAGCGGACAGGTCCCTAGCACAGATACGCAGTATTTT.

This chain uses TRBV7-8 with TRBJ2-3; 9 bases agree with TRBD2. The V gene's germline CDR1 is SGHVS and CDR2 FQNEAQ. V dropped 4 bases and J dropped 1; count of bases not matched to a gene: 3. This CDR3 is built from 15 residues. In DNA, the CDR3 is TGTGCCAGCAGCTCCGTAGCGGGAGGCACAGATACGCAGTATTTT. Encoded protein: CASSSVAGGTDTQYF.

The V call is TRBV28, the J call TRBJ1-2; 7 bases line up with TRBD1. The germline V gene has CDR1 MDHEN and CDR2 SYDVKM. The CDR3 spans 14 residues. After removal of 4 bases from V and 7 bases from J, the junction contained 9 bases not matched to a gene. In nucleotides, the CDR3 is TGTGCCAGCAGTTCTTGGAGGGGGCGTATTGGCTACACCTTC. Its protein is CASSSWRGRIGYTF.

There are a few counts of this clone. The chain has TRBV19 and TRBJ1-5; 10 bases fit TRBD1. The germline V gene encodes CDR1 LNHDA and CDR2 SQIVND (reference sequence). The CDR3 is 14 amino acids. Germline trimming cut 7 bases from V and 6 bases from J; bases unmatched to any gene: 6. In DNA form, the CDR3 reads TGTGCCAGTAACCGGGACAGGGGAGTTCAGCCCCAGCATTTT. This sequence encodes CASNRDRGVQPQHF.

The chain employs TRBV2 and TRBJ2-4; TRBD2 matches 7 bases. Germline V gene lookup returns CDR1 SNHLY and CDR2 FYNNEI. V lost 10 bases to trimming and J lost 0 bases; unmatched junction nucleotides: 12. The CDR3 has 16 amino acids. The CDR3 nucleotides read TGTGCCACCAAAGCGGGATCGATGGGAGCCAAAAACATTCAGTACTTC. Protein sequence: CATKAGSMGAKNIQYF.

V usage is TRBV5-1 and J usage is TRBJ2-7; 12 bases agree with TRBD2. The V gene's germline CDR1 is SGHRS and CDR2 YFSETQ. The CDR3 is 15 amino acids. V shed 4 bases, J shed 3 bases, and the junction held 5 bases outside the gene matches. Written as DNA, the CDR3 is TGCGCCAGCAGCCGGAGACTAGCGGGAGTCTACGAGCAGTACTTC. It is translated as CASSRRLAGVYEQYF.

The sample holds one count of this clone. V is TRBV2 and J is TRBJ2-4, with TRBD2 matching 11 bases. CDR3 length equals 16 residues. Per germline, CDR1 SNHLY and CDR2 FYNNEI. The junction had 10 bases not matched to a gene; V was cut back by 6 bases and J by 6 bases. The CDR3 DNA is TGTGCCAGCAGACCGGCTCTAGCGGGAGGATCAAACATTCAGTACTTC. This gives the protein CASRPALAGGSNIQYF.

The gene calls are TRBV5-1 and TRBJ1-1; 10 bases are a match to TRBD1. The CDR3 has 15 amino acids. Losses at the gene ends were 3 bases for V and 6 bases for J; bases not matched to a gene: 8. Germline-derived CDR1 and CDR2 are SGHRS and YFSETQ. CDR3 region: CASSSGTGARAEAFF. The DNA of the CDR3 is TGCGCCAGCAGCTCCGGGACAGGGGCAAGGGCTGAAGCTTTCTTT.

V gene TRBV6-6 combines with J gene TRBJ2-3; 7 nucleotides match TRBD2. This CDR3 has 13 amino acids. In germline, CDR1 is MNHNY, CDR2 SVGAGI (reference sequence). V lost 6 bases and J lost 3; bases outside the gene matches: 3. The DNA of the CDR3 is TGTGCCAGCAGCTCTAGCGGAACAGATACGCAGTATTTT. This sequence encodes CASSSSGTDTQYF.

This sequence joins TRBV5-1 and TRBJ2-5; 7 nucleotides line up with TRBD1. CDR1 is SGHRS, CDR2 YFSETQ, per germline. The CDR3 contains 14 residues. V lost 7 bases and J lost 1; bases outside the gene matches: 7. CDR3 nucleotide sequence: TGCGCCAGCTCTAGACAGGGAACCCAAGAGACCCAGTACTTC. As protein: CASSRQGTQETQYF.

The chain is built from TRBV6-6 and TRBJ1-1; TRBD1 aligns across 8 bases. The CDR3 consists of 15 residues. Germline V gives CDR1 MNHNY, CDR2 SVGAGI (reference sequence). The junction had 9 bases not matched to a gene; V was cut back by 2 bases and J by 7 bases. CDR3 DNA sequence: TGTGCCAGCAGTTACAGCGGACAGGGACGGGATGAAGCTTTCTTT. Encoded protein: CASSYSGQGRDEAFF.

The CDR3 nucleotides read TGCGCCAGCAGCGGAGGGACTTCCTACGAGCAGTACTTC. Protein product: CASSGGTSYEQYF. The chain employs TRBV10-1 and TRBJ2-7; weak D call: TRBD2 (6 bases). The germline V and J ends were trimmed by 6 bases and 1 base, with 10 bases remaining between them. Per the germline V gene, CDR1 is WNHNN and CDR2 is SYGVQD (reference sequence). The CDR3 length is 13 residues.

The chain is built from TRBV5-1 and TRBJ2-1; 9 bases map to TRBD1. Trimming at V came to 3 bases and at J to 7 bases, leaving 14 bases not matched to a gene. This CDR3 comprises 17 residues. CDR1 and CDR2 (germline): SGHRS, YFSETQ. CDR3 sequence reads: CASSSSPTGGALNEQFF. The CDR3, as DNA: TGCGCCAGCAGCTCATCCCCCACAGGGGGCGCTTTGAATGAGCAGTTCTTC.

This clone occurred once. The chain recombines TRBV25-1 with TRBJ1-5; D is unresolved. The V end lost 4 bases, the J end lost 4 bases, and 14 bases lay between the germline ends. This CDR3 contains 15 residues. Germline V gives CDR1 MGHDK, CDR2 SYGVNS. The CDR3 loop reads CASSGREGLNQPQHF. The CDR3 coding sequence is TGTGCCAGCAGTGGACGGGAGGGCTTGAATCAGCCCCAGCATTTT.

This chain connects TRBV7-2 to TRBJ1-4; a possible D gene is TRBD1 (5 bases). Germline lookup yields CDR1 SGHTA and CDR2 FQGNSA. The CDR3 totals 15 residues. V was pared by 5 bases and J by 0 bases, with 10 bases between. For the CDR3, the DNA is TGTGCCAGCAGCCTTACGGGACCAACTAATGAAAAACTGTTTTTT. This translates into CASSLTGPTNEKLFF.

This chain links TRBV7-3 with TRBJ2-7; tentative D call: TRBD2 (7 bases). CDR3 length: 14 residues. The V end was cut by 4 bases, the J end by 2 bases, with 12 bases between. Germline V gene data show CDR1 as SGHTA and CDR2 as FQGTGA. CDR3 protein: CASSSTGGTYEQYF. The CDR3 DNA is TGTGCCAGCAGCTCTACGGGGGGCACCTACGAGCAGTACTTC.

This chain uses TRBV7-9 with TRBJ1-2; tentative D call: TRBD1 (5 bases). Germline V gene sequence: CDR1 SEHNR, CDR2 FQNEAQ (reference sequence). CDR3 length: 14 residues. Trimming removed 4 bases from V and 10 bases from J, with 19 bases in between. CDR3 sequence reads: CASSSGPSVTDYTF. The CDR3 bases are TGTGCCAGCAGCTCGGGACCGTCCGTAACTGACTACACCTTC.

The rearrangement uses TRBV11-3 and TRBJ2-7, with 8 bases lining up with TRBD1. The J segment lost 4 bases and the V segment lost 3 bases, leaving 5 bases of the junction unmatched. Germline assignment: CDR1 SGHNT and CDR2 YENEEA. The CDR3 contains 14 residues. CDR3 in DNA: TGTGCCAGCAGCTTCGACGACAGGGGTTACGAGCAGTACTTC. This codes for CASSFDDRGYEQYF.

V is TRBV6-4 and J is TRBJ2-1; TRBD2 might be the D (7 bases). This CDR3 has 15 residues. Looked up from germline, CDR1 is MRHNA and CDR2 is SNTAGT. V was clipped by 6 bases and J by 7 bases, with 19 bases between them. The CDR3, as DNA: TGTGCCAGCAGCCCCCTGGGGGCGGGAGAAAATGAGCAGTTCTTC. This encodes CASSPLGAGENEQFF.

The chain has TRBV15 and TRBJ2-5; the match to TRBD2 covers 10 bases. The V gene's germline CDR1 is LNHNV and CDR2 YYDKDF (reference sequence). The CDR3 runs to 15 residues. V dropped 3 bases and J dropped 1; count of bases not matched to a gene: 2. In DNA, the CDR3 is TGTGCCACCAGCAGCGGACTAGCGGTCCAAGAGACCCAGTACTTC. This codes for CATSSGLAVQETQYF. The whole variable domain, filled in from reference TRBV15 and TRBJ2-5, reads DAMVIQNPRYQVTQFGKPVTLSCSQTLNHNVMYWYQQKSSQAPKLLFHYYDKDFNNEADTPDNFQSRRPNTSFCFLDIRSPGLGDTAMYLCATSSGLAVQETQYFGPGTRLLVL.